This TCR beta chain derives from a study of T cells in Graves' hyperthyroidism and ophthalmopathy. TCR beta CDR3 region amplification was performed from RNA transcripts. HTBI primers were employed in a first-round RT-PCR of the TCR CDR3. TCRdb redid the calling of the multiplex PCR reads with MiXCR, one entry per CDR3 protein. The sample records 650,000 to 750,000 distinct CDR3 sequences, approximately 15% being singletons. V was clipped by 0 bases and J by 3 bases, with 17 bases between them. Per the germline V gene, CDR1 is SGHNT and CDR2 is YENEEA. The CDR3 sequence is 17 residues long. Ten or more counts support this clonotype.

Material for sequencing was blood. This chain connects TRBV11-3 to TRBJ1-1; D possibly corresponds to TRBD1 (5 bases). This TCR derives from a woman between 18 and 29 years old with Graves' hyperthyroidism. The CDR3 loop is CASSLDLMGRVDTEAFF. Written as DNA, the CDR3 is TGTGCCAGCAGCTTAGATCTTATGGGGCGCGTAGACACTGAAGCTTTCTTT. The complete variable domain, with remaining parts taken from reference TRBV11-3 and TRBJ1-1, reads EAGVVQSPRYKIIEKKQPVAFWCNPISGHNTLYWYLQNLGQGPELLIRYENEEAVDDSQLPKDRFSAERLKGVDSTLKIQPAELGDSAVYLCASSLDLMGRVDTEAFFGQGTRLTVV.